The entry below describes one T cell receptor beta chain. Some clones are missing from TCRdb's copy, which holds only in-frame ones; the method was immunoSEQ multiplex PCR. Here the sample spans roughly 91,000 clones, about 83% being singletons. The data were taken from a study of blood T cell repertoires in COVID-19. CDR3 length: 14 residues. CDR1 and CDR2 (germline): LGHDT, YNNKEL (reference sequence). Trimming cost V 7 bases and J 5 bases, with 17 bases left between them. This chain connects TRBV3-1 (or the pseudogene TRBV3-2) to TRBJ1-1; D unresolved. What was sequenced was peripheral blood. This sequence originates from a man between 65 and 85 years old with active or convalescent COVID-19. CDR3 DNA: TGTGCCAGCAAGAACTCTGGGAGGGATACTGAAGCTTTCTTT. Translating gives CASKNSGRDTEAFF.